This TCR beta chain was identified during a study of vaccination and CD4 T cells after COVID-19. Trimming removed 1 base from V and 8 bases from J, with 15 bases in between. CDR1 and CDR2 (germline): MGHDK, SYGVNS. This CDR3 has 15 residues. At the Johns Hopkins FTIC core, DNA taken from cultured CD4+ T cells was sequenced by way of the Oncomine TCR Beta short-read assay. TCRdb redid the calling of the PCR reads with MiXCR, one entry per CDR3 protein. There are around 15,000 distinct CDR3 sequences in the sample; around 48% occur only once, and 15% to 20% lies in the top ten. Remarks on this clonotype: The target antigen is unknown.

Treatment described: roughly ten-day PBMC culture with coronavirus spike peptide pools or control peptides (ViraFEST assay). This clonotype originated in a human donor who had recovered from COVID-19. The sequencing used CD4+ T cells from blood, cultured in vitro, collected before SARS-CoV-2 vaccination. V usage is TRBV25-1 and J usage is TRBJ1-3; no clear D. In DNA, the CDR3 is TGTGCCAGCAGTGAATCGGCCAGTGGGAGGGACACCATATATTTT. The encoded protein is CASSESASGRDTIYF.